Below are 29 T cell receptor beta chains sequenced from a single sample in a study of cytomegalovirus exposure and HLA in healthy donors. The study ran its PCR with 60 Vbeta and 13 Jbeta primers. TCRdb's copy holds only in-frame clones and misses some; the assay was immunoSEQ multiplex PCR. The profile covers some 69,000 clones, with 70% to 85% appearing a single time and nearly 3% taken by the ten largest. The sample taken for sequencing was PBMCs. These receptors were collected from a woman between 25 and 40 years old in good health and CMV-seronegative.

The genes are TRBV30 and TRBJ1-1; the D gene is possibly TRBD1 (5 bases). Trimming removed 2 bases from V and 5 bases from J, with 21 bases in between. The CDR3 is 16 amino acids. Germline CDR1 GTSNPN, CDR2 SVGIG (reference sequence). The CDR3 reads CAWSSLAPRGWTEAFF. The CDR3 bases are TGTGCCTGGAGTTCCCTGGCACCTAGGGGTTGGACTGAAGCTTTCTTT.

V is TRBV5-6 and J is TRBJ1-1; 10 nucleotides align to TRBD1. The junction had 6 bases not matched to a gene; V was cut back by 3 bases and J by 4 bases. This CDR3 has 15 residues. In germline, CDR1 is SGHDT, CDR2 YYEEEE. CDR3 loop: CASSSDRGRFTEAFF. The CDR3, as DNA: TGTGCCAGCAGCTCTGACAGGGGGCGGTTCACTGAAGCTTTCTTT.

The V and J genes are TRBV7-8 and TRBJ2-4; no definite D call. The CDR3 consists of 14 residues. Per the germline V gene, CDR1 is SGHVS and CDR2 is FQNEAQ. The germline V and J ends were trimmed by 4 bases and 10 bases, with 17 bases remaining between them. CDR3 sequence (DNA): TGTGCCAGCAGCTCCCGGTTTGGGCTCTTAATTCAGTACTTC. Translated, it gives CASSSRFGLLIQYF.

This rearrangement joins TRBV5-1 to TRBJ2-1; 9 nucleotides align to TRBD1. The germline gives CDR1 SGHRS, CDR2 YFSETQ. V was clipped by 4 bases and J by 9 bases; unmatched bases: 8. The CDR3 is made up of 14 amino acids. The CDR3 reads CASSQRTGEGEQFF. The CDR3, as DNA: TGCGCCAGCAGCCAGCGGACAGGGGAGGGTGAGCAGTTCTTC. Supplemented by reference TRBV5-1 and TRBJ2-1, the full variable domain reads KAGVTQTPRYLIKTRGQQVTLSCSPISGHRSVSWYQQTPGQGLQFLFEYFSETQRNKGNFPGRFSGRQFSNSRSEMNVSTLELGDSALYLCASSQRTGEGEQFFGPGTRLTVL.

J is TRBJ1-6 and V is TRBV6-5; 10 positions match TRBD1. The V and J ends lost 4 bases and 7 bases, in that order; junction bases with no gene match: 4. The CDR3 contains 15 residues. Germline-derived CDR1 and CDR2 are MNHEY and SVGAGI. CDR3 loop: CASSSRTGGNSPLHF. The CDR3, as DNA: TGTGCCAGCAGTTCGCGGACAGGGGGAAATTCACCCCTCCACTTT.

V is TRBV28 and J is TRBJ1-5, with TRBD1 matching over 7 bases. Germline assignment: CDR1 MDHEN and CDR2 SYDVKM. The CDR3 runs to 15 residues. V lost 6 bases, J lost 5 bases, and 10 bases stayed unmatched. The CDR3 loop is CASSLGQNNYQPQHF. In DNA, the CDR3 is TGTGCCAGCAGCCTGGGACAGAATAATTATCAGCCCCAGCATTTT.

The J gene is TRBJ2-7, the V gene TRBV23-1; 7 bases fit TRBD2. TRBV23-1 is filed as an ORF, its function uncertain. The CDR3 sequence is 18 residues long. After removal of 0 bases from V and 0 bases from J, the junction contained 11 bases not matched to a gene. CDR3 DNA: TGCGCCAGCAGTCAATCGGGGGAGGGAGGGCCTAGCTCCTACGAGCAGTACGTC. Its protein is CASSQSGEGGPSSYEQYV.

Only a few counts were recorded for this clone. CDR3 region: CASSLARLGHEEQFF. DNA of the CDR3: TGTGCCAGCAGCTTAGCTAGATTGGGCCATGAAGAGCAGTTCTTC. The J gene is TRBJ2-1, the V gene TRBV7-2; D is unresolved. This CDR3 spans 15 amino acids. V dropped 0 bases and J dropped 10 bases, with 16 bases sitting between them. The V gene's germline CDR1 is SGHTA and CDR2 FQGNSA.

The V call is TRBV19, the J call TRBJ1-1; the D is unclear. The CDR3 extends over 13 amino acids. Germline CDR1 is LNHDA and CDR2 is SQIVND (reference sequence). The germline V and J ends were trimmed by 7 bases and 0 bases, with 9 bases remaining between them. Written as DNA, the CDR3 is TGTGCCAGTACCGCCAGGTTGAACACTGAAGCTTTCTTT. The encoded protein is CASTARLNTEAFF.

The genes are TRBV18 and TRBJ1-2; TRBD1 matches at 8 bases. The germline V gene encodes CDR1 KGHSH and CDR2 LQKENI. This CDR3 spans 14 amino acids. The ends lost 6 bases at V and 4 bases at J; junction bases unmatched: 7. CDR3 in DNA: TGTGCCAGCTCCGTTTCCACAGGGGGCTATGGCTACACCTTC. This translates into CASSVSTGGYGYTF.

The CDR3, as DNA: TGCAGCGTTAGGACAGGAATCTCCTACGAGCAGTACTTC. This gives the protein CSVRTGISYEQYF. The chain couples TRBV29-1 to TRBJ2-7, with 7 bases lining up with TRBD1. The germline V gene encodes CDR1 SQVTM and CDR2 ANQGSEA. J was trimmed by 0 bases and V by 5 bases; bases with no gene match: 4. The CDR3 runs to 13 residues.

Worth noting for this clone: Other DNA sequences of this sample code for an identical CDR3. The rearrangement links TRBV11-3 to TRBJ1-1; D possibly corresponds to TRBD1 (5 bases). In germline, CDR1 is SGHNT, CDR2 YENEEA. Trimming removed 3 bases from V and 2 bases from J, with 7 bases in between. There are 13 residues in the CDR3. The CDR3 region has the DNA TGTGCCAGCAGCTTCAGGGAAAACACTGAAGCTTTCTTT. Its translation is CASSFRENTEAFF.

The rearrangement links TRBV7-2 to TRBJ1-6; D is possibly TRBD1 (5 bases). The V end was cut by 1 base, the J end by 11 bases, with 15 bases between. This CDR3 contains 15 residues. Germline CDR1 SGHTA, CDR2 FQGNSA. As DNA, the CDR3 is TGTGCCAGCAGCTTAGGGCAGGGTTTCAGGGCACCCCTCCACTTT. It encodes CASSLGQGFRAPLHF.

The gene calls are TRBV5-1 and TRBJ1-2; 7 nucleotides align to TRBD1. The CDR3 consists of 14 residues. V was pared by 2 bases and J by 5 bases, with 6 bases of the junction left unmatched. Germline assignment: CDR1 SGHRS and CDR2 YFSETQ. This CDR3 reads CASSFDRVDYGYTF. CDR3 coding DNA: TGCGCCAGCAGCTTTGACAGGGTGGATTATGGCTACACCTTC. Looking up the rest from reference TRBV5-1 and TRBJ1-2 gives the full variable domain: KAGVTQTPRYLIKTRGQQVTLSCSPISGHRSVSWYQQTPGQGLQFLFEYFSETQRNKGNFPGRFSGRQFSNSRSEMNVSTLELGDSALYLCASSFDRVDYGYTFGSGTRLTVV.

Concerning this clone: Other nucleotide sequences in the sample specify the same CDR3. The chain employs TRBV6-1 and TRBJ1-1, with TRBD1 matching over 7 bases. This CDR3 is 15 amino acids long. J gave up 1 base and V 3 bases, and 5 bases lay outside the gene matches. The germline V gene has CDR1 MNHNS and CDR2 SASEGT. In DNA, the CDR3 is TGTGCCAGCAGTGACCTTTGGACAGGGAACACTGAAGCTTTCTTT. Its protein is CASSDLWTGNTEAFF.

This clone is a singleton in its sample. For the CDR3, the DNA is TGTGCCAGCAGCCTGACAGGGGGCAATCAGCCCCAGCATTTT. It is translated as CASSLTGGNQPQHF. The chain couples TRBV6-6 to TRBJ1-5, with 8 bases aligning to TRBD1. The CDR3 sequence is 14 residues long. Germline CDR1 is MNHNY and CDR2 is SVGAGI (reference sequence). The ends lost 6 bases at V and 2 bases at J; junction bases unmatched: 3.

The CDR3 reads CASSYSRRDQPQHF. The DNA for the CDR3 is TGTGCCAGCAGTTACTCGAGGCGAGATCAGCCCCAGCATTTT. This sequence joins TRBV6-5 and TRBJ1-5; D is undetermined. Trimming removed 0 bases at V and 5 bases at J, with 8 bases between. Germline lookup yields CDR1 MNHEY and CDR2 SVGAGI. The CDR3 consists of 14 residues.

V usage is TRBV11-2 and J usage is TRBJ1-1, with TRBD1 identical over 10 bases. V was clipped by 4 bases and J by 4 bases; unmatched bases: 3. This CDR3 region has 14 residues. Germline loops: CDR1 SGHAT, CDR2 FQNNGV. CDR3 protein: CASSSTGGVTEAFF. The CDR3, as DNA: TGTGCCAGCAGCTCGACAGGGGGCGTCACTGAAGCTTTCTTT.

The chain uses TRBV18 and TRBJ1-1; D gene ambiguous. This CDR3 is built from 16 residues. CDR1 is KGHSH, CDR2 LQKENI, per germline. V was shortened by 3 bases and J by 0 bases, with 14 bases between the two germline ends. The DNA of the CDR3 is TGTGCCAGCTCACCGGGCCAAGACGTATTGAACACTGAAGCTTTCTTT. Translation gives CASSPGQDVLNTEAFF. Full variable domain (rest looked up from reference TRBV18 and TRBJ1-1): NAGVMQNPRHLVRRRGQEARLRCSPMKGHSHVYWYRQLPEEGLKFMVYLQKENIIDESGMPKERFSAEFPKEGPSILRIQQVVRGDSAAYFCASSPGQDVLNTEAFFGQGTRLTVV.

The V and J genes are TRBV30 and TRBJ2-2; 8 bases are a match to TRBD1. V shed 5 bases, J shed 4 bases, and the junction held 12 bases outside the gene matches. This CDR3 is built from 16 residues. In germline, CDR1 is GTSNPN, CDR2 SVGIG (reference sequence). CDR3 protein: CAWEQGALGGTGELFF. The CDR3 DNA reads TGTGCCTGGGAGCAGGGGGCGCTCGGGGGCACCGGGGAGCTGTTTTTT.

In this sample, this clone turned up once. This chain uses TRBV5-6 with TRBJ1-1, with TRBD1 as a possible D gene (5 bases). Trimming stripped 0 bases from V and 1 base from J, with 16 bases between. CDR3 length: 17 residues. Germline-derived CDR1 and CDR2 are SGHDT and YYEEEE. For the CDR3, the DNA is TGTGCCAGCAGCTTGGGCGACAGACCTCTATCGAACACTGAAGCTTTCTTT. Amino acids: CASSLGDRPLSNTEAFF.

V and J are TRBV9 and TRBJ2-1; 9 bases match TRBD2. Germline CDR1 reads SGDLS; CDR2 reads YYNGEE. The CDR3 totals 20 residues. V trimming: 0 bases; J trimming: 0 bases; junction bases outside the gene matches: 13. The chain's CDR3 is CASSVEVGAGGQSSYNEQFF. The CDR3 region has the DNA TGTGCCAGCAGCGTAGAGGTGGGAGCGGGAGGCCAGAGCTCCTACAATGAGCAGTTCTTC.

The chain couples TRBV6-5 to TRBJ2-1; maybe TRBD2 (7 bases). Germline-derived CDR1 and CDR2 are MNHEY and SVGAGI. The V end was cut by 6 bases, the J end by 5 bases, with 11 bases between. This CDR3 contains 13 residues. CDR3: CASRGGGDNEQFF. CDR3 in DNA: TGTGCCAGCAGGGGAGGGGGGGACAATGAGCAGTTCTTC.

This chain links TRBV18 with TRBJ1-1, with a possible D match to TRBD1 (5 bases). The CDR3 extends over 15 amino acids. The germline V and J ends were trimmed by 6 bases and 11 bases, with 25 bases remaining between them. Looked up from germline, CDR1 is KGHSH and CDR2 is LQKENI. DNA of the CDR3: TGTGCCAGCTCGTTGCGGGGACTCCAGAACCTGGGTGCTTTCTTT. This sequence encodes CASSLRGLQNLGAFF.

Here the CDR3 DNA reads TGTGCCAGCTCACGGACAGGGGGCATCTACAACTACGAGCAGTACGTC. This encodes CASSRTGGIYNYEQYV. The rearrangement uses TRBV18 and TRBJ2-7; TRBD1 matches at 11 bases. The CDR3 runs to 16 residues. Germline assignment: CDR1 KGHSH and CDR2 LQKENI. The ends lost 4 bases at V and 3 bases at J; junction bases unmatched: 8.

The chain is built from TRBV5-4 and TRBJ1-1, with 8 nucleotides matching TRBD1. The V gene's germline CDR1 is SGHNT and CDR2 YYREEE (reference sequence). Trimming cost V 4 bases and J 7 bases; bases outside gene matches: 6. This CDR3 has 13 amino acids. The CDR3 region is CASSPTGVNEAFF. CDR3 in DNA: TGTGCCAGCAGCCCGACAGGGGTAAATGAAGCTTTCTTT.

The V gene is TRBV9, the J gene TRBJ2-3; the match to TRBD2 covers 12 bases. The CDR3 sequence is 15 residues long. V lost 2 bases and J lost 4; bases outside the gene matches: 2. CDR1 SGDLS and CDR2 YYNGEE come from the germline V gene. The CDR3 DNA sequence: TGTGCCAGCAGCGTGACTAGCGGGGGTGCAGATACGCAGTATTTT. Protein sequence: CASSVTSGGADTQYF.

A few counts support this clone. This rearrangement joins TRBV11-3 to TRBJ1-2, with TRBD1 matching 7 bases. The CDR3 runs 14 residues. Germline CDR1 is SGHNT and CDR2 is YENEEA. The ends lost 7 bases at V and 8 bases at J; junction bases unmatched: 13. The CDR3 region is CASTQGGEAEGYTF. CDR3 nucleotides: TGTGCCAGCACCCAAGGGGGCGAAGCAGAAGGCTACACCTTC.

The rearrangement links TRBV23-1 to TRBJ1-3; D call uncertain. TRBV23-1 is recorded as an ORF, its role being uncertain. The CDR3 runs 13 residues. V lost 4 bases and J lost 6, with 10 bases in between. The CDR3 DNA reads TGCGCCAGCAGTCCCCCCTTACTAAACACCATATATTTT. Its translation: CASSPPLLNTIYF.